What follows are 24 T cell receptor beta chains derived from one specimen sequenced in a study of human T cells and chemical hapten exposure. Time point: patch test 1, 2 weeks after DPC sensitization. Treatment in this sample: therapeutic diphenylcyclopropenone sensitization with weekly scalp DPC. RNA extraction used unfractionated whole blood as the source of total RNA. Each CDR3 protein gets one entry after TCRdb re-called the RACE reads with MiXCR. The sample consists of about 52,000 distinct CDR3 sequences, 11% of them appearing once. Sample: whole blood, taken in connection with sensitization to the hapten diphenylcyclopropenone (DPC). These receptors were taken from a woman aged 40-49 years with alopecia areata. Some clones in this sample may be carry-over from other donors' samples.

This clonotype was counted between two and nine times. The genes are TRBV4-2 and TRBJ2-1; 8 bases line up with TRBD1. V gave up 4 bases and J gave up 7 bases; unmatched junction bases: 9. CDR1 is LGHNA, CDR2 YNFKEQ, per germline. The CDR3 runs to 15 residues. CDR3 coding DNA: TGTGCCAGCAGCCCACGAGACAGGGGTACAAATGAGCAGTTCTTC. Amino acids: CASSPRDRGTNEQFF.

The V and J genes are TRBV28 and TRBJ2-1; 8 positions agree with TRBD2. Germline CDR1 is MDHEN and CDR2 is SYDVKM. The CDR3 is made up of 14 amino acids. With V trimmed by 7 bases and J by 8 bases, 10 bases remained unmatched. CDR3 residues: CASTPGGAGDEQFF. The CDR3 bases are TGTGCCAGCACCCCCGGGGGGGCCGGGGATGAGCAGTTCTTC.

The table lists this clonotype with many counts. The chain joins TRBV7-8 to TRBJ1-4; tentatively, D is TRBD1 (6 bases). Germline V gene data show CDR1 as SGHVS and CDR2 as FQNEAQ. Trimming shortened V by 3 bases and J by 8 bases, and 10 bases separated the two germline ends. The CDR3 length is 13 residues. The DNA for the CDR3 is TGTGCCAGCAGCTTGGGGGCGAGAGAAAAACTGTTTTTT. This sequence encodes CASSLGAREKLFF.

The gene calls are TRBV10-1 and TRBJ2-7; no reliable D call. CDR1 is WNHNN, CDR2 SYGVQD, per germline (reference sequence). V was clipped by 6 bases and J by 0 bases, with 12 bases between them. The CDR3 extends over 14 amino acids. Written as DNA, the CDR3 is TGCGCCAGCAGGCCCTCTTTAAACTCCTACGAGCAGTACTTC. Translating gives CASRPSLNSYEQYF.

A few counts support this clonotype. The chain joins TRBV6-1 to TRBJ1-2; 8 bases align to TRBD1. The CDR3 contains 16 residues. Germline loops: CDR1 MNHNS, CDR2 SASEGT. Trimming removed 5 bases from V and 0 bases from J; junction bases left unmatched: 8. The CDR3 nucleotides are TGTGCCAGCAGTCCACAGGGGGATCCTGCTAACTATGGCTACACCTTC. Its protein is CASSPQGDPANYGYTF.

The chain has TRBV19 and TRBJ2-6; D is perhaps TRBD1 (5 bases). Germline V gene sequence: CDR1 LNHDA, CDR2 SQIVND (reference sequence). The germline V and J ends were trimmed by 6 bases and 0 bases, with 15 bases remaining between them. CDR3 length: 17 amino acids. This CDR3 reads CASRSRALYSGANVLTF. In DNA form, the CDR3 reads TGTGCCAGTAGAAGCAGGGCGCTTTACTCTGGGGCCAACGTCCTGACTTTC.

The chain links TRBV6-5 to TRBJ2-7, with D perhaps TRBD2 (5 bases). Germline-derived CDR1 and CDR2 are MNHEY and SVGAGI. V lost 6 bases to trimming and J lost 1 base, with 16 bases between them. The CDR3 has 15 residues. CDR3 sequence: CASRPASGRSYEQYF. CDR3 sequence (DNA): TGTGCCAGCAGGCCCGCCTCGGGAAGGTCCTACGAGCAGTACTTC.

This clonotype appeared a few times. The chain carries TRBV28 and TRBJ2-3; D is possibly TRBD1 or TRBD2 (6 bases each). The CDR3 has 16 residues. Germline V gene data show CDR1 as MDHEN and CDR2 as SYDVKM. The V and J ends lost 5 bases and 2 bases respectively, with 17 bases between them. The CDR3 protein is CASSGGRGPPTDTQYF. In DNA form, the CDR3 reads TGTGCCAGCAGTGGGGGGCGGGGCCCTCCCACAGATACGCAGTATTTT. The whole variable domain, filled in from reference TRBV28 and TRBJ2-3, reads DVKVTQSSRYLVKRTGEKVFLECVQDMDHENMFWYRQDPGLGLRLIYFSYDVKMKEKGDIPEGYSVSREKKERFSLILESASTNQTSMYLCASSGGRGPPTDTQYFGPGTRLTVL.

This clonotype was observed at least ten times. The chain carries TRBV4-1 and TRBJ2-1; 7 bases match TRBD2. CDR1 is MGHRA and CDR2 is YSYEKL in the germline V gene. The CDR3 has 16 amino acids. Unmatched junction bases numbered 10, after V lost 0 bases and J lost 8 bases. In DNA, the CDR3 is TGCGCCAGCAGCCAAGATAAAAGGACTAGTTGGGATGAGCAGTTCTTC. It specifies CASSQDKRTSWDEQFF.

The chain links TRBV28 to TRBJ2-7, with D perhaps matching TRBD2 (6 bases). The V gene lost 9 bases and the J gene lost 2 bases, with 17 bases spanning the gap. The CDR3 spans 14 residues. The germline V gene encodes CDR1 MDHEN and CDR2 SYDVKM. The DNA of the CDR3 is TGTGCCAGTAATCCTACTAGCCTTACCTACGAGCAGTACTTC. Translated: CASNPTSLTYEQYF.

This clonotype was seen a few times. The chain uses TRBV15 and TRBJ2-3; possibly TRBD2 for D (6 bases). CDR3 length: 18 residues. CDR1 is LNHNV and CDR2 is YYDKDF in the germline V gene (reference sequence). V lost 0 bases and J 0 bases, leaving 16 bases between the germline ends. The CDR3 DNA sequence: TGTGCCACCAGCAGAGAATGGGCCTCGGGGACTAGCACAGATACGCAGTATTTT. Encoded protein: CATSREWASGTSTDTQYF.

This clonotype appeared many times. The rearrangement links TRBV29-1 to TRBJ2-5; D call uncertain. CDR1 is SQVTM and CDR2 is ANQGSEA in the germline V gene. V shed 3 bases and J shed 1 base, with 6 bases lying between them. This CDR3 has 12 amino acids. CDR3 in DNA: TGCAGCGTTGACATAGCCCAAGAGACCCAGTACTTC. As protein: CSVDIAQETQYF.

The CDR3 DNA reads as TGTGCCAGCACTCTTGCCAGGGGGGAAGCTTTCTTT. It specifies CASTLARGEAFF. The rearrangement joins TRBV12-3 or TRBV12-4 to TRBJ1-1, with 7 positions matching TRBD1. The CDR3 runs to 12 residues. V shed 7 bases and J 8 bases; nucleotides not matched to a gene: 7.

In its sample, this clonotype was seen a few times. This chain joins TRBV5-6 and TRBJ2-4, with TRBD1 identical over 7 bases. The CDR3 totals 13 residues. After removal of 0 bases from V and 8 bases from J, the junction contained 2 bases not matched to a gene. Germline CDR1 reads SGHDT; CDR2 reads YYEEEE. CDR3 sequence: CASSLGQGDIQYF. DNA of the CDR3: TGTGCCAGCAGCTTGGGGCAGGGGGACATTCAGTACTTC.

This clonotype has a handful of counts. The chain has TRBV11-2 and TRBJ1-6; the D is unclear. The CDR3 contains 15 residues. Germline values: CDR1 SGHAT, CDR2 FQNNGV. V shed 1 base and J shed 10 bases, with 14 bases lying between them. CDR3 bases: TGTGCCAGCAGCTTAGTCTGGAGAGGGCGGTCACCCCTCCACTTT. Amino acids: CASSLVWRGRSPLHF.

This clonotype was observed a handful of times. V is TRBV5-4 and J is TRBJ1-1, with 7 bases identical to TRBD1. Germline V gives CDR1 SGHNT, CDR2 YYREEE (reference sequence). Losses at the gene ends were 4 bases for V and 1 base for J; bases not matched to a gene: 7. The CDR3 length is 15 residues. The chain's CDR3 is CASSKQTGRNTEAFF. CDR3 DNA sequence: TGTGCCAGCAGCAAACAGACAGGGCGGAACACTGAAGCTTTCTTT.

This clonotype was seen many times. The V call is TRBV29-1, the J call TRBJ2-1; 8 nucleotides match TRBD1. The CDR3 totals 12 residues. Germline V lookup: CDR1 SQVTM, CDR2 ANQGSEA. The V gene end was trimmed by 7 bases and the J gene end by 6 bases; junction bases not matched to a gene: 5. This CDR3 reads CSGEQGGNEQFF. As DNA, the CDR3 is TGCAGCGGGGAACAGGGGGGCAATGAGCAGTTCTTC.

This clonotype occurred many times. V gene TRBV2 combines with J gene TRBJ2-2, with 10 positions matching TRBD1. The ends lost 8 bases at V and 7 bases at J; junction bases unmatched: 16. The CDR3 sequence is 17 residues long. Germline V gene sequence: CDR1 SNHLY, CDR2 FYNNEI. CDR3 amino acids: CASRPLPDRGRSGELFF. The CDR3 bases are TGTGCCAGCCGGCCCCTGCCTGACAGGGGGCGTAGCGGGGAGCTGTTTTTT. Filled out from reference TRBV2 and TRBJ2-2, the complete variable domain reads EPEVTQTPSHQVTQMGQEVILRCVPISNHLYFYWYRQILGQKVEFLVSFYNNEISEKSEIFDDQFSVERPDGSNFTLKIRSTKLEDSAMYFCASRPLPDRGRSGELFFGEGSRLTVL.

This clonotype was counted between two and nine times. The chain couples TRBV2 to TRBJ1-1, with D hard to call. Trimming removed 6 bases at V and 1 base at J, with 15 bases between. The CDR3 consists of 15 residues. Germline V gene sequence: CDR1 SNHLY, CDR2 FYNNEI. In DNA form, the CDR3 reads TGTGCCAGCAGAACCCCGATCAGCCCGAACACTGAAGCTTTCTTT. Translating it yields CASRTPISPNTEAFF. The full variable domain, completed using reference TRBV2 and TRBJ1-1, is EPEVTQTPSHQVTQMGQEVILRCVPISNHLYFYWYRQILGQKVEFLVSFYNNEISEKSEIFDDQFSVERPDGSNFTLKIRSTKLEDSAMYFCASRTPISPNTEAFFGQGTRLTVV.

This chain connects TRBV11-2 to TRBJ2-7; D not resolved. Trimming removed 1 base from V and 2 bases from J, with 18 bases in between. Germline assignment: CDR1 SGHAT and CDR2 FQNNGV. The CDR3 has 17 amino acids. The chain's CDR3 is CASSLGTDPGATYEQYF. In DNA form, the CDR3 reads TGTGCCAGCAGCTTAGGGACCGACCCTGGTGCTACCTACGAGCAGTACTTC.

In its sample, this clonotype was seen a few times. This chain uses TRBV18 with TRBJ2-1, with D unresolved. V was cut by 1 base and J by 8 bases, with 6 bases left in between. The CDR3 is 12 amino acids. Germline V gene lookup returns CDR1 KGHSH and CDR2 LQKENI. The CDR3, as DNA: TGTGCCAGCTCACCACGACAAGATGAGCAGTTCTTC. Encoded protein: CASSPRQDEQFF.

This clonotype was detected only a few times. One end of the junction is discordant with germline, which a read error may explain. The chain has TRBV18 and TRBJ2-7; D possibly corresponds to TRBD2 (6 bases). The CDR3 loop spans 14 amino acids. Germline V lookup: CDR1 KGHSH, CDR2 LQKENI. CDR3 nucleotide sequence: TGTGCCAGCTCACCTGGGACTCTCTCCCACGAGCAGTACTTC. Translating gives CASSPGTLSHEQYF.

At least ten counts were recorded for this clonotype. CDR3 protein: CASSRKGDNYNEQFF. CDR3 nucleotides: TGTGCCAGCAGCCGAAAGGGGGACAACTACAATGAGCAGTTCTTC. V and J are TRBV3-2 and TRBJ2-1; no check of the table's D call, TRBD1, against the DNA was made. TRBV3-2 is labeled a pseudogene. This CDR3 has 15 residues.

This clonotype was found many times. V usage is TRBV11-2 and J usage is TRBJ1-6; D remains unclear. Trimming pared 2 bases from V and 0 bases from J, leaving 17 bases between. Germline CDR1 and CDR2: SGHAT and FQNNGV. The CDR3 length is 19 residues. The CDR3 sequence is CASSLRVRRQDSYNSPLHF. CDR3 coding DNA: TGTGCCAGCAGCTTAAGAGTGCGGCGGCAAGACTCCTATAATTCACCCCTCCACTTT.